This TCR beta chain was documented in a study of identical twins. CDR3 length: 13 amino acids. CDR1 and CDR2 (germline): SGHKS, YYEKEE (reference sequence). With 1 base removed from V and 2 bases from J, the gap between germline ends came to 6 bases. Each CDR3 protein gets one entry after TCRdb re-called the 5' RACE reads with MiXCR. The sample carries about 700,000 distinct CDR3 sequences, roughly 6% recorded once. The receptor was isolated from a man between 18 and 29 years old in good health. The sample taken for sequencing was naive T cells sorted from blood. The chain carries TRBV5-5 and TRBJ2-5; D ambiguous. CDR3 DNA: TGTGCCAGCAGCTTGCACAGACAAGAGACCCAGTACTTC. It yields the protein CASSLHRQETQYF.